The 25 T cell receptor beta chains below all came from one sample that was sequenced in a study of cytomegalovirus exposure and HLA in healthy donors. Using immunoSEQ multiplex PCR, the repertoire was profiled, and TCRdb retains in-frame clones only, with some absent. The sample lists tens of thousands of clones, approximately 96% occurring once. Material: PBMCs. All receptors come from a man aged 18 to 29 in good health and CMV-seronegative.

In this sample, this clone turned up once. The V call is TRBV7-2, the J call TRBJ1-4; no clear D. The CDR3 runs to 17 residues. Trimming cost V 2 bases and J 6 bases, with 19 bases left between them. Germline assignment: CDR1 SGHTA and CDR2 FQGNSA. The chain's CDR3 is CASSLSAILGVYEKLFF. Here the CDR3 DNA reads TGTGCCAGCAGCTTATCCGCGATCCTGGGAGTCTATGAAAAACTGTTTTTT.

The V gene is TRBV5-1, the J gene TRBJ1-2; 7 nucleotides agree with TRBD1. Germline-derived CDR1 and CDR2 are SGHRS and YFSETQ. V dropped 2 bases and J dropped 4; count of bases not matched to a gene: 11. CDR3 size: 16 residues. The CDR3 here is CASSFTGDSPPYGYTF. CDR3 nucleotide sequence: TGCGCCAGCAGCTTCACCGGGGACAGCCCCCCCTATGGCTACACCTTC.

The CDR3 DNA follows: TGTGCCAGCAGTCGTCATTCAGGGGGCTCCTACGAGCAGTACGTC. Its translation: CASSRHSGGSYEQYV. This chain links TRBV7-2 with TRBJ2-7, with 7 bases aligning to TRBD1. Germline CDR1 reads SGHTA; CDR2 reads FQGNSA. The CDR3 totals 15 residues. Unmatched junction bases numbered 8, after V lost 6 bases and J lost 0 bases.

The CDR3 region is CARGGGGGTGELFF. As DNA, the CDR3 is TGTGCCCGAGGGGGGGGCGGGGGCACCGGGGAGCTGTTTTTT. V usage is TRBV30 and J usage is TRBJ2-2; the D gene is possibly TRBD2 (7 bases). The length of the CDR3 is 14 residues. V gave up 8 bases and J gave up 4 bases, with 17 bases separating them. Germline CDR1 is GTSNPN and CDR2 is SVGIG (reference sequence).

The chain uses TRBV7-8 and TRBJ2-3, with a tentative D call TRBD2 (6 bases). The CDR3 covers 14 residues. Germline CDR1 SGHVS, CDR2 FQNEAQ. The ends were cut back, 0 bases at V and 4 bases at J, with 8 bases in the middle. CDR3: CASSLAGGSDTQYF. CDR3 bases: TGTGCCAGCAGCTTAGCGGGGGGATCAGATACGCAGTATTTT.

This clone was seen just once. The chain recombines TRBV6-1 with TRBJ2-7, with 9 bases lining up with TRBD1. From germline, CDR1 is MNHNS and CDR2 SASEGT. This CDR3 region has 13 residues. Trimming cost V 7 bases and J 5 bases; bases outside gene matches: 6. In nucleotides, the CDR3 is TGTGCCAGCATCGGACAGGGGAGGCACGAGCAGTACGTC. Residues: CASIGQGRHEQYV.

V is TRBV7-9 and J is TRBJ2-1; 7 positions match TRBD1. CDR3 length equals 14 residues. With V trimmed by 5 bases and J by 6 bases, 7 bases remained unmatched. The V gene's germline CDR1 is SEHNR and CDR2 FQNEAQ (reference sequence). The CDR3 sequence is CASSPTGRGNEQFF. CDR3 in DNA: TGTGCCAGCAGCCCGACAGGGAGAGGCAATGAGCAGTTCTTC. The full variable domain, in which reference TRBV7-9 and TRBJ2-1 provide the parts outside the CDR3, is DTGVSQNPRHKITKRGQNVTFRCDPISEHNRLYWYRQTLGQGPEFLTYFQNEAQLEKSRLLSDRFSAERPKGSFSTLEIQRTEQGDSAMYLCASSPTGRGNEQFFGPGTRLTVL.

The chain recombines TRBV28 with TRBJ2-7, with D maybe TRBD1 (6 bases). V lost 5 bases and J 2 bases, leaving 19 bases between the germline ends. The CDR3 length is 16 residues. Looked up from germline, CDR1 is MDHEN and CDR2 is SYDVKM. The CDR3 reads CASSITRTAGPYEQYF. The CDR3 DNA is TGTGCCAGCAGTATAACTCGGACAGCAGGTCCCTACGAGCAGTACTTC.

The chain recombines TRBV6-5 with TRBJ2-7, with D hard to call. The CDR3 loop spans 13 amino acids. V was shortened by 4 bases and J by 2 bases, with 9 bases between the two germline ends. CDR1 is MNHEY, CDR2 SVGAGI, per germline. CDR3 residues: CASSSGETYEQYV. CDR3 DNA: TGTGCCAGCAGTTCGGGTGAAACCTACGAGCAGTACGTC.

The chain uses TRBV6-5 and TRBJ1-1; D is unresolved. Germline-derived CDR1 and CDR2 are MNHEY and SVGAGI. This CDR3 is built from 13 residues. Trimming shortened V by 7 bases and J by 1 base, and 10 bases separated the two germline ends. Here the CDR3 reads CASIWFGNTEAFF. CDR3 bases: TGTGCCAGCATCTGGTTCGGGAACACTGAAGCTTTCTTT.

This chain uses TRBV29-1 with TRBJ1-2; D unresolved. The V gene's germline CDR1 is SQVTM and CDR2 ANQGSEA. Trimming took off 4 bases at V and 1 base at J, with 7 bases between the two ends. The CDR3 contains 12 residues. CDR3 sequence (DNA): TGCAGCGTTGTTAGTTATAACTATGGCTACACCTTC. As protein: CSVVSYNYGYTF.

The chain carries TRBV9 and TRBJ1-1, with D perhaps TRBD1 (5 bases). Trimming took 4 bases from V and 0 from J, leaving 13 bases between them. From germline, CDR1 is SGDLS and CDR2 YYNGEE. The CDR3 sequence is 15 residues long. CDR3: CASSPFDSLNTEAFF. The DNA for the CDR3 is TGTGCCAGCAGCCCCTTCGACAGCCTGAACACTGAAGCTTTCTTT.

The rearrangement uses TRBV5-1 and TRBJ2-6; tentative D call: TRBD1 (5 bases). V gave up 1 base and J gave up 0 bases, with 5 bases separating them. Germline V lookup: CDR1 SGHRS, CDR2 YFSETQ. This CDR3 has 15 amino acids. The CDR3 coding sequence is TGCGCCAGCAGCTTGCAGGGCTCTGGGGCCAACGTCCTGACTTTC. This sequence encodes CASSLQGSGANVLTF. The whole variable domain, remainder taken from reference TRBV5-1 and TRBJ2-6, is KAGVTQTPRYLIKTRGQQVTLSCSPISGHRSVSWYQQTPGQGLQFLFEYFSETQRNKGNFPGRFSGRQFSNSRSEMNVSTLELGDSALYLCASSLQGSGANVLTFGAGSRLTVL.

The V gene is TRBV4-1, the J gene TRBJ2-1; 13 nucleotides agree with TRBD2. The CDR3 consists of 19 residues. The germline V gene has CDR1 MGHRA and CDR2 YSYEKL. V dropped 3 bases and J dropped 4; count of bases not matched to a gene: 12. This CDR3 is CASSQAGTSGVGIYNEQFF. Written as DNA, the CDR3 is TGCGCCAGCAGCCAGGCGGGGACTAGCGGGGTAGGAATTTACAATGAGCAGTTCTTC.

J is TRBJ2-1 and V is TRBV7-8, with 11 bases fitting TRBD1. This CDR3 contains 15 residues. Germline V lookup: CDR1 SGHVS, CDR2 FQNEAQ. Trimming cost V 5 bases and J 7 bases; bases outside gene matches: 7. The CDR3: CASSLRDRGFNEQFF. DNA for the CDR3: TGTGCCAGCAGCCTCCGGGACAGGGGGTTTAATGAGCAGTTCTTC.

V is TRBV19 and J is TRBJ2-1, with TRBD2 identical over 9 bases. V shed 3 bases and J 4 bases; nucleotides not matched to a gene: 4. Per the germline V gene, CDR1 is LNHDA and CDR2 is SQIVND (reference sequence). There are 15 residues in the CDR3. The CDR3 DNA reads TGTGCCAGTAGTATTGCGGGAGGGATGTACAATGAGCAGTTCTTC. It translates to CASSIAGGMYNEQFF.

This chain uses TRBV6-6 with TRBJ1-3; no reliable D call. This CDR3 has 12 residues. Germline-derived CDR1 and CDR2 are MNHNY and SVGAGI (reference sequence). V was shortened by 7 bases and J by 0 bases, with 4 bases between the two germline ends. The CDR3 DNA reads TGTGCCAGCACCTACTCTGGAAACACCATATATTTT. This gives the protein CASTYSGNTIYF.

The chain combines TRBV7-6 with TRBJ1-5; 8 nucleotides align to TRBD1. J was trimmed by 5 bases and V by 5 bases; bases with no gene match: 5. The CDR3 sequence is 14 residues long. Germline CDR1 and CDR2: SGHVS and FNYEAQ. The DNA of the CDR3 is TGTGCCAGCAGCCAGGGGGCGAAGGATCAGCCCCAGCATTTT. Amino acids: CASSQGAKDQPQHF.

The rearrangement uses TRBV28 and TRBJ2-2; 11 bases are a match to TRBD2. The V segment lost 1 base and the J segment 3 bases; nucleotides outside the gene matches: 1. CDR1 and CDR2 (germline): MDHEN, SYDVKM. The CDR3 covers 16 residues. The CDR3 is CASSLLAGGYTGELFF. DNA of the CDR3: TGTGCCAGCAGTTTATTAGCGGGAGGGTACACCGGGGAGCTGTTTTTT.

This clone was counted once. This rearrangement joins TRBV19 to TRBJ2-7; 7 nucleotides line up with TRBD1. V shed 5 bases and J 2 bases; nucleotides not matched to a gene: 6. The CDR3 runs 14 residues. In germline, CDR1 is LNHDA, CDR2 SQIVND (reference sequence). The CDR3: CASSPWDSPYEQYV. The CDR3 DNA is TGTGCCAGTAGTCCGTGGGACAGTCCCTACGAGCAGTACGTC.

This clone was detected only once. The chain has TRBV9 and TRBJ1-1, with D perhaps matching TRBD1 (5 bases). This CDR3 contains 15 residues. Trimming took 3 bases from V and 1 from J, leaving 13 bases between them. Germline V gene sequence: CDR1 SGDLS, CDR2 YYNGEE. CDR3 amino acids: CASSEAPGGNTEAFF. CDR3 nucleotides: TGTGCCAGCAGCGAGGCCCCGGGGGGGAACACTGAAGCTTTCTTT.

The chain links TRBV9 to TRBJ2-1; 15 positions agree with TRBD2. With 0 bases clipped from V and 9 bases from J, the junction kept 13 bases outside the gene matches. The CDR3 runs 19 residues. CDR1 SGDLS and CDR2 YYNGEE come from the germline V gene. The CDR3 nucleotides read TGTGCCAGCAGCGTAGCTGGACTAGCGGGAGGGCCACTCTGGGGTGAGCAGTTCTTC. Its protein product is CASSVAGLAGGPLWGEQFF.

The chain joins TRBV7-9 to TRBJ2-7; TRBD1 matches 10 bases. Trimming took 2 bases from V and 6 from J; bases not matched to a gene: 4. This CDR3 comprises 14 residues. CDR1 SEHNR and CDR2 FQNEAQ come from the germline V gene (reference sequence). CDR3 coding DNA: TGTGCCAGCAGCTTAAGACAGGGGGCTAGCGAGCAGTACGTC. It is translated as CASSLRQGASEQYV.

The chain uses TRBV4-3 and TRBJ1-4, with D possibly matching TRBD1 (6 bases). Per the germline V gene, CDR1 is LGHNA and CDR2 is YSLEER. V was trimmed by 2 bases and J by 0 bases, leaving 10 bases between them. The CDR3 runs 16 residues. The CDR3 reads CASSQWGTTTNEKLFF. For the CDR3, the DNA is TGCGCCAGCAGCCAATGGGGGACAACAACTAATGAAAAACTGTTTTTT.

This clone appeared once. V usage is TRBV6-1 and J usage is TRBJ1-2; D is perhaps TRBD1 (6 bases). Between the trimmed V and J ends, which lost 4 bases and 4 bases, there was a span of 16 bases. Germline CDR1 and CDR2: MNHNS and SASEGT. This CDR3 spans 15 amino acids. The CDR3 region is CASSGSGVFIYGYTF. The CDR3 nucleotides are TGTGCCAGCAGTGGGTCAGGGGTCTTCATCTATGGCTACACCTTC.